The 14 T cell receptor beta chains in this list originate from one sample, sequenced in a study of blood T cell repertoires in COVID-19. Profiling relied on immunoSEQ multiplex PCR, and the TCRdb table lists in-frame clones only, not all of them. The data hold fewer than 300,000 clones, with 70% to 90% observed a single time. Input material: peripheral blood. Receptors were obtained from a woman aged 70-85 years with active or convalescent COVID-19.

This sequence joins TRBV20-1 and TRBJ2-5; no clear D. V was pared by 7 bases and J by 4 bases, with 10 bases between. Germline CDR1 reads DFQATT; CDR2 reads SNEGSKA (reference sequence). This CDR3 comprises 11 residues. In DNA, the CDR3 is TGCAGTGTCGAACGTAGAGAGACCCAGTACTTC. Residues: CSVERRETQYF.

J is TRBJ1-2 and V is TRBV10-3; 9 bases are shared with TRBD1. The CDR3 sequence is 16 residues long. V dropped 7 bases and J dropped 0; count of bases not matched to a gene: 9. Germline CDR1 ENHRY, CDR2 SYGVKD. This chain's CDR3 is CAIIPDRGEANYGYTF. Here the CDR3 DNA reads TGTGCCATCATCCCGGACAGGGGTGAGGCTAACTATGGCTACACCTTC.

This chain connects TRBV6-5 to TRBJ2-7; perhaps TRBD1 as D (5 bases). Germline-derived CDR1 and CDR2 are MNHEY and SVGAGI. The CDR3 has 16 amino acids. V was clipped by 2 bases and J by 9 bases, with 23 bases between them. The CDR3 sequence: CASSYGAYSYETPQYF. The DNA of the CDR3 is TGTGCCAGCAGTTACGGGGCTTATTCCTACGAAACCCCGCAGTACTTC.

The chain recombines TRBV18 with TRBJ2-7; 7 bases fit TRBD1. Germline CDR1 and CDR2: KGHSH and LQKENI. Trimming cost V 8 bases and J 3 bases; bases outside gene matches: 4. This CDR3 is built from 12 residues. The CDR3 loop is CASADRDYEQYF. The CDR3 coding sequence is TGTGCCAGCGCCGACAGGGACTACGAGCAGTACTTC.

This clone appeared a few times. The chain is built from TRBV19 and TRBJ2-3; TRBD2 aligns across 7 bases. This CDR3 contains 17 residues. Germline V lookup: CDR1 LNHDA, CDR2 SQIVND (reference sequence). V shed 3 bases and J 2 bases; nucleotides not matched to a gene: 11. CDR3 sequence: CASSIALSSGNTDTQYF. As DNA, the CDR3 is TGTGCCAGTAGTATTGCCCTTTCTAGCGGCAACACAGATACGCAGTATTTT.

This chain joins TRBV28 and TRBJ1-1; the D gene is possibly TRBD1 (6 bases). This CDR3 has 12 residues. The V end lost 6 bases, the J end lost 7 bases, and 12 bases lay between the germline ends. CDR1 MDHEN and CDR2 SYDVKM come from the germline V gene. The CDR3 loop reads CASSWGTYEAFF. The DNA for the CDR3 is TGTGCCAGCAGCTGGGGGACATATGAAGCTTTCTTT.

This clone came up once. V usage is TRBV6-4 and J usage is TRBJ2-5; 14 bases fit TRBD2. After removal of 2 bases from V and 4 bases from J, the junction contained 0 bases not matched to a gene. The length of the CDR3 is 15 residues. The germline CDR1 and CDR2 sequences are MRHNA and SNTAGT. CDR3 sequence (DNA): TGTGCCAGCAGTGACGGGACTAGCGGGAGAGAGACCCAGTACTTC. As protein: CASSDGTSGRETQYF.

The chain recombines TRBV11-2 with TRBJ2-7, with TRBD1 as a possible D gene (5 bases). This CDR3 has 16 residues. Trimming pared 5 bases from V and 2 bases from J, leaving 19 bases between. The germline V gene encodes CDR1 SGHAT and CDR2 FQNNGV. DNA for the CDR3: TGTGCCAGCAGCCGAAACCCCGAGACAGCCCCCTACGAGCAGTACTTC. This sequence encodes CASSRNPETAPYEQYF.

This chain connects TRBV15 to TRBJ1-4, with D possibly matching TRBD1 (6 bases). This CDR3 has 15 amino acids. Deletions cut 1 base from V and 3 bases from J, with 9 bases between. The germline V gene encodes CDR1 LNHNV and CDR2 YYDKDF (reference sequence). The CDR3 loop is CATSRVRGSNEKLFF. Written as DNA, the CDR3 is TGTGCCACCAGCAGAGTTAGGGGGTCTAATGAAAAACTGTTTTTT.

The chain combines TRBV28 with TRBJ2-3; 7 bases map to TRBD2. Germline V lookup: CDR1 MDHEN, CDR2 SYDVKM. J gave up 8 bases and V 6 bases, and 2 bases lay outside the gene matches. This CDR3 has 11 amino acids. CDR3 region: CASRGEGTQYF. Here the CDR3 DNA reads TGTGCCAGCAGGGGGGAGGGTACGCAGTATTTT. Based on the CDR3 plus reference TRBV28 and TRBJ2-3, the full variable domain is DVKVTQSSRYLVKRTGEKVFLECVQDMDHENMFWYRQDPGLGLRLIYFSYDVKMKEKGDIPEGYSVSREKKERFSLILESASTNQTSMYLCASRGEGTQYFGPGTRLTVL.

Concerning this clone itself: The sample has other DNA sequences that encode this CDR3 too. The V and J genes are TRBV5-6 and TRBJ1-2, with 8 bases that match TRBD1. This CDR3 is 13 amino acids long. V lost 4 bases, J lost 6 bases, and 5 bases stayed unmatched. Germline V gene sequence: CDR1 SGHDT, CDR2 YYEEEE. The CDR3 reads CASSLGQGDGYTF. CDR3 nucleotide sequence: TGTGCCAGCAGCCTTGGACAGGGAGATGGCTACACCTTC.

The rearrangement joins TRBV5-1 to TRBJ1-2; D is perhaps TRBD1 (5 bases). V was shortened by 0 bases and J by 4 bases, with 10 bases between the two germline ends. The CDR3 contains 14 residues. The germline gives CDR1 SGHRS, CDR2 YFSETQ. CDR3 bases: TGCGCCAGCAGCTTGGGACAGACCCTCTATGGCTACACCTTC. This encodes CASSLGQTLYGYTF.

V gene TRBV3-1 (or the pseudogene TRBV3-2) combines with J gene TRBJ1-1; D is unclear. The CDR3 runs 14 residues. Germline V gives CDR1 LGHDT, CDR2 YNNKEL (reference sequence). The germline V and J ends were trimmed by 0 bases and 10 bases, with 15 bases remaining between them. CDR3 sequence (DNA): TGTGCCAGCAGCCAAGAAGTAGGTCAAGGAGGAGCTTTCTTT. Translation: CASSQEVGQGGAFF.

The chain joins TRBV28 to TRBJ2-2; 7 bases agree with TRBD2. The CDR3 extends over 14 amino acids. Per germline, CDR1 MDHEN and CDR2 SYDVKM. V lost 7 bases and J lost 6; bases outside the gene matches: 8. The CDR3 sequence is CASMTSRVPGELFF. CDR3 sequence (DNA): TGTGCCAGCATGACTAGCCGGGTGCCCGGGGAGCTGTTTTTT.